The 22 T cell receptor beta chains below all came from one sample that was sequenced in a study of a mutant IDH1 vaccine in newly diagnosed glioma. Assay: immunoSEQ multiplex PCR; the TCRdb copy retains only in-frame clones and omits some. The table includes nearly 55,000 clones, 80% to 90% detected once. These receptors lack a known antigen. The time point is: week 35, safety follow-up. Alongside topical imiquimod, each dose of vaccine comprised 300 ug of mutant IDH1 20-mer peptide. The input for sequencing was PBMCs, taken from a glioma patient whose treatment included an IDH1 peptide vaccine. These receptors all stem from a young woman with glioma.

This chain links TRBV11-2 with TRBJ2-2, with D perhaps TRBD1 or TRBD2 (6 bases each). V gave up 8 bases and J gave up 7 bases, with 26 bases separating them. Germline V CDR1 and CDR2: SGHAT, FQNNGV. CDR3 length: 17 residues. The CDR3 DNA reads TGTGCCAGCTCCTTAAACCGGGACAAGGGGCGGGACGGGGAGCTGTTTTTT. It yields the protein CASSLNRDKGRDGELFF.

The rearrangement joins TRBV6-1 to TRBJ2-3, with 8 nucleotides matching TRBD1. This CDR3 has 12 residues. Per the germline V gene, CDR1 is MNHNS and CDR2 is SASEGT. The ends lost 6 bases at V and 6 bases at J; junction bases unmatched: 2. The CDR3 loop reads CASRRQGDTQYF. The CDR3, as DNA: TGTGCCAGCAGAAGACAGGGGGATACGCAGTATTTT.

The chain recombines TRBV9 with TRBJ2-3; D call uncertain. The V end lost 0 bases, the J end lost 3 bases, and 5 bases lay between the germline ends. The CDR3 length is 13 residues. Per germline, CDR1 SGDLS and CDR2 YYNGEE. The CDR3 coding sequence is TGTGCCAGCAGCGTAGCAGTAACAGATACGCAGTATTTT. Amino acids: CASSVAVTDTQYF. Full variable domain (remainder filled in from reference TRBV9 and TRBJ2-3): DSGVTQTPKHLITATGQRVTLRCSPRSGDLSVYWYQQSLDQGLQFLIQYYNGEERAKGNILERFSAQQFPDLHSELNLSSLELGDSALYFCASSVAVTDTQYFGPGTRLTVL.

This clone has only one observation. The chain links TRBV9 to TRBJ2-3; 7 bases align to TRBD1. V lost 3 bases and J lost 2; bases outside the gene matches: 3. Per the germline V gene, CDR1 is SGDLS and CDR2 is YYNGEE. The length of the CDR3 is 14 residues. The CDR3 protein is CASSAGGNTDTQYF. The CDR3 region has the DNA TGTGCCAGCAGCGCAGGGGGTAACACAGATACGCAGTATTTT.

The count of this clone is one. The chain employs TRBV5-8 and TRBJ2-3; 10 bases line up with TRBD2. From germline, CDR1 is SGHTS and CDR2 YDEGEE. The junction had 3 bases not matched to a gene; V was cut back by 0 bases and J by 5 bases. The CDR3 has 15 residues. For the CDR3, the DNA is TGTGCCAGCAGCTTGGCCTTAGCGGGAGGAGATACGCAGTATTTT. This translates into CASSLALAGGDTQYF.

CDR3: CASSVAPGNIAGYTF. The CDR3 DNA is TGTGCCAGCAGCGTAGCGCCAGGGAACATCGCCGGCTACACCTTC. This chain joins TRBV9 and TRBJ1-2, with D possibly TRBD1 on 5 matching bases. There are 15 residues in the CDR3. Between the trimmed V and J ends, which lost 0 bases and 8 bases, there was a span of 17 bases. The germline V gene has CDR1 SGDLS and CDR2 YYNGEE.

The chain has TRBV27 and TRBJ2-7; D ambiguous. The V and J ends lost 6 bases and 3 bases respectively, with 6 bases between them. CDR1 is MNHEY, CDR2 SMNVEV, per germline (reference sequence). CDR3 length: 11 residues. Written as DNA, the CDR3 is TGTGCCAGCAGGTCCGGCTACGAGCAGTACTTC. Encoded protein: CASRSGYEQYF.

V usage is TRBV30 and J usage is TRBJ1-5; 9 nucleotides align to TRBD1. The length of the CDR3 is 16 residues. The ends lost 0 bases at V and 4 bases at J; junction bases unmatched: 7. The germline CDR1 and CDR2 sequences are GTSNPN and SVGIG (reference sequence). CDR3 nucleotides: TGTGCCTGGAGTGTACAGGGGGCTTCCGTAAATCAGCCCCAGCATTTT. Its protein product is CAWSVQGASVNQPQHF.

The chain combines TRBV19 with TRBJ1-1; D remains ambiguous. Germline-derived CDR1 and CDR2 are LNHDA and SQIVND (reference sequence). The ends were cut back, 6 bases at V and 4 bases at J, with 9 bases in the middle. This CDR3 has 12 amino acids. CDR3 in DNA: TGTGCCAGTAGGGAGGGAGGCACTGAAGCTTTCTTT. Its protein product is CASREGGTEAFF.

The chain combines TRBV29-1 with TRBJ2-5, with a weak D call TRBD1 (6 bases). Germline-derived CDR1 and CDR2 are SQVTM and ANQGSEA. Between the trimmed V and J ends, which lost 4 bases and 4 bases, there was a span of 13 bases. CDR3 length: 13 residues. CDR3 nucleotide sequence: TGCAGCGTTGCTTGGGGGCGCCGAGAGACCCAGTACTTC. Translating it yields CSVAWGRRETQYF.

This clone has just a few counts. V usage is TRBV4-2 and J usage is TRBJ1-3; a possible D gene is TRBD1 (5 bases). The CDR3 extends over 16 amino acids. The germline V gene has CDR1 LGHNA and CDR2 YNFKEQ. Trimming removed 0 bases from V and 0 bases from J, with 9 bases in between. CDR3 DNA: TGTGCCAGCAGCCAAGATCAACAGGTCTCTGGAAACACCATATATTTT. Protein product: CASSQDQQVSGNTIYF.

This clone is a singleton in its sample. The CDR3 DNA follows: TGTGCCTGGAGCGACAGGGATGGCTACACCTTC. Its protein is CAWSDRDGYTF. The V gene is TRBV30, the J gene TRBJ1-2; 7 positions agree with TRBD1. Germline CDR1 GTSNPN, CDR2 SVGIG (reference sequence). After removal of 3 bases from V and 6 bases from J, the junction contained 1 base not matched to a gene. The CDR3 covers 11 residues.

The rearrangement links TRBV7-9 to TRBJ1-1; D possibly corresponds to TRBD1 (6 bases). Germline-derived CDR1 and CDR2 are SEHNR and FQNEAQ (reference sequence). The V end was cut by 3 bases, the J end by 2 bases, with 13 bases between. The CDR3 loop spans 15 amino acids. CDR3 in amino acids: CASSFGTQGNTEAFF. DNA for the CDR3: TGTGCCAGCAGCTTTGGCACACAGGGAAACACTGAAGCTTTCTTT. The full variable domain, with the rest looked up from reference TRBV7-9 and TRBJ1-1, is DTGVSQNPRHKITKRGQNVTFRCDPISEHNRLYWYRQTLGQGPEFLTYFQNEAQLEKSRLLSDRFSAERPKGSFSTLEIQRTEQGDSAMYLCASSFGTQGNTEAFFGQGTRLTVV.

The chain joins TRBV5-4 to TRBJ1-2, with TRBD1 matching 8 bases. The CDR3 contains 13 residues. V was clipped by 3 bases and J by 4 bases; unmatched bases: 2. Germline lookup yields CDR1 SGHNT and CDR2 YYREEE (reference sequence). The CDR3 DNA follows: TGTGCCAGCAGCTCACAGGGGGGCTATGGCTACACCTTC. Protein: CASSSQGGYGYTF.

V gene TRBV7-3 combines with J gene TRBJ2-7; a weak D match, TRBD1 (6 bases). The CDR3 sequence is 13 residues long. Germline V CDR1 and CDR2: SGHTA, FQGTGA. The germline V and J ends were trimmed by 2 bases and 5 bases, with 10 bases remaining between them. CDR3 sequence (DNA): TGTGCCAGCAGCTTATCAGGGGTGCACGAGCAGTACTTC. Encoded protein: CASSLSGVHEQYF.

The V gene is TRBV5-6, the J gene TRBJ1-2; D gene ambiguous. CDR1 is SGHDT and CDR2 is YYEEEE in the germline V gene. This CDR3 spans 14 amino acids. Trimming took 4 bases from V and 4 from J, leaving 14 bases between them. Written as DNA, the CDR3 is TGTGCCAGCAGCATAGGACGGGCAATCTATGGCTACACCTTC. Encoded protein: CASSIGRAIYGYTF.

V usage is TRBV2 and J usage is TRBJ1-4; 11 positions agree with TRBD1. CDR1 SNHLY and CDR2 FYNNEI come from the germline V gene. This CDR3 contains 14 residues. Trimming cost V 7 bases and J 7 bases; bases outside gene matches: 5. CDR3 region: CASKWTGGFEKLFF. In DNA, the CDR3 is TGTGCCAGCAAGTGGACAGGGGGCTTTGAAAAACTGTTTTTT.

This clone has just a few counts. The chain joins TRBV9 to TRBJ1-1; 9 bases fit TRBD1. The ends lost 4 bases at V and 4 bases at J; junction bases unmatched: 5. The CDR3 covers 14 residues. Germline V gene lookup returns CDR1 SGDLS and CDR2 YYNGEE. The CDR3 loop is CASSLQGASTEAFF. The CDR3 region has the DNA TGTGCCAGCAGCCTACAGGGGGCTAGCACTGAAGCTTTCTTT.

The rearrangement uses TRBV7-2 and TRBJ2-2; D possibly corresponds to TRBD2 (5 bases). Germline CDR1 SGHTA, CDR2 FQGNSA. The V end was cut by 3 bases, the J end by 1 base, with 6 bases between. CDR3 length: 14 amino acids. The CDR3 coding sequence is TGTGCCAGCAGCTTGGACTGGAACACCGGGGAGCTGTTTTTT. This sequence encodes CASSLDWNTGELFF.

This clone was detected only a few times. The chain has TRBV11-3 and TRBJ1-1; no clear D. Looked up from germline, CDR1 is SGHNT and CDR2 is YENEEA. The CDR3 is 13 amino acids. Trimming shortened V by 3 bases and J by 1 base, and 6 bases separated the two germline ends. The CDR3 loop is CASSFAANTEAFF. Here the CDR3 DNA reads TGTGCCAGCAGCTTCGCTGCGAACACTGAAGCTTTCTTT.

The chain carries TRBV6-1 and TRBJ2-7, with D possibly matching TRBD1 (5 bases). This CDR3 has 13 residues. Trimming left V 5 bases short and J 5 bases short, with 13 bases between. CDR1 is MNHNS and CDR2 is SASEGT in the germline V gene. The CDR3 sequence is CASSPGSLNEQYF. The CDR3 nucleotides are TGTGCCAGCAGTCCAGGGTCCCTGAACGAGCAGTACTTC.

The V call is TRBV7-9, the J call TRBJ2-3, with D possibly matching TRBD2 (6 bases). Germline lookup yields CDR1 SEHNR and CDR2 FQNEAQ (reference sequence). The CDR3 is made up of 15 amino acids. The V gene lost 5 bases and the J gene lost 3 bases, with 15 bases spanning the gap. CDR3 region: CASSPRPAGTDTQYF. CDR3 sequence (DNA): TGTGCCAGCAGCCCACGCCCAGCGGGTACAGATACGCAGTATTTT.